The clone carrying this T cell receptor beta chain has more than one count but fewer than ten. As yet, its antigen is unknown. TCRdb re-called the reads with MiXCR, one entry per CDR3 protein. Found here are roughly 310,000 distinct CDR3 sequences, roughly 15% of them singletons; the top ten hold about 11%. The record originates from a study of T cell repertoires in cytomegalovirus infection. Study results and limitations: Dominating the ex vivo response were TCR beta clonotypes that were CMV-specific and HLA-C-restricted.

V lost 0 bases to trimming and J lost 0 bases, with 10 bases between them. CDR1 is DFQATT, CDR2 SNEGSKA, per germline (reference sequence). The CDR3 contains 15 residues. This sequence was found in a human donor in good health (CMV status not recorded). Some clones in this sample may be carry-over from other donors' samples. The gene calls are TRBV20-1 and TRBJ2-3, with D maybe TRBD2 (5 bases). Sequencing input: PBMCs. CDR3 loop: CSARDRLASTDTQYF. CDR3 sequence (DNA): TGCAGTGCTAGAGATCGGCTAGCCAGCACAGATACGCAGTATTTT.